This T cell receptor (beta chain) appears in the sequencing data of a study of OX40 agonist ivuxolimab in advanced cancers. Deletions cut 4 bases from V and 2 bases from J, with 2 bases between. Germline V gene sequence: CDR1 KGHSH, CDR2 LQKENI. The CDR3 runs 11 residues. The data were produced by immunoSEQ multiplex PCR, yet TCRdb's version contains in-frame clones alone and is incomplete. Seen here are about 34,000 clones, approximately 89% observed once, and the top ten hold around a tenth. This chain connects TRBV18 to TRBJ2-5; D unclear. Sequencing was performed on CD4+ or CD8+ T cells sorted from blood, taken in a trial of the OX40 agonist ivuxolimab. The sequence came from an adult with an advanced solid tumor such as melanoma, head and neck, liver or kidney cancer. The DNA for the CDR3 is TGTGCCAGCTCACTTCAAGAGACCCAGTACTTC. Its translation is CASSLQETQYF.